A selection of T cell receptor beta chains follows, all from one sample in a study of CD4 T cells in relation to SARS-CoV-2 and coronaviruses. What these receptors recognize is not known. Some clones are missing from TCRdb's copy, which holds only in-frame ones; the method was immunoSEQ multiplex PCR. The table has some 30,000 clones, over 65% seen once. Source material: CD4+ T cells from PBMCs, cultured in vitro. Receptor source: a human donor in good health. Each CDR3 is given with its conserved first and last residue. Each record gives: CDR3 length, V gene, D gene, clone size, J gene, CDR3 protein, CDR3 DNA. D genes are given only for firm matches. Clone size is shown for a subset of rows, as once, few, many or a class of expanded clone.

15,TRBV28,TRBD1,once,TRBJ2-1,CASSSASGTVFAQFF,TGTGCCAGCAGTTCCGCCTCCGGGACAGTTTTTGCGCAGTTCTTC
12,TRBV29-1,-,few,TRBJ2-1,CSGRTSYNEQFF,TGCAGCGGACGCACGTCCTACAATGAGCAGTTCTTC
12,TRBV3-1/TRBV3-2,-,-,TRBJ1-2,CASSPSGYGYTF,TGTGCCAGCAGCCCCTCAGGCTATGGCTACACCTTC
13,TRBV6-5,-,-,TRBJ2-7,CASRTGMIYEQYF,TGTGCCAGCAGGACTGGTATGATCTACGAGCAGTACTTC
14,TRBV7-9,-,-,TRBJ1-1,CASSPGGRGTEAFF,TGTGCCAGCAGCCCGGGGGGTCGAGGGACTGAAGCTTTCTTT
16,TRBV18,TRBD2,-,TRBJ2-7,CASSPGGGDFPYEQYF,TGTGCCAGCTCACCGGGCGGGGGGGATTTCCCCTACGAGCAGTACTTC
15,TRBV19,-,-,TRBJ1-4,CASRSNRRVNEKLFF,TGTGCCAGTAGATCCAACAGGAGGGTTAATGAAAAACTGTTTTTT
15,TRBV4-2,-,-,TRBJ2-5,CASSQIPRGGETQYF,TGTGCCAGCAGCCAGATACCGAGAGGCGGGGAGACCCAGTACTTC
13,TRBV19,-,-,TRBJ2-2,CASIGLPAGELFF,TGTGCCAGTATCGGCCTTCCCGCCGGGGAGCTGTTTTTT
16,TRBV9,TRBD1,-,TRBJ2-3,CASSAEVTGATDTQYF,TGTGCCAGCAGCGCCGAGGTGACAGGGGCGACAGATACGCAGTATTTT
17,TRBV14,TRBD2,-,TRBJ2-3,CASSRTSGRWGTDTQYF,TGTGCCAGCAGTCGGACTAGCGGGAGATGGGGAACAGATACGCAGTATTTT
13,TRBV11-3,-,-,TRBJ2-2,CASSSRVTGELFF,TGTGCCAGCAGTTCCAGGGTCACCGGGGAGCTGTTTTTT
12,TRBV30,-,-,TRBJ1-1,CAWSGLGTEAFF,TGTGCCTGGAGTGGGTTAGGAACTGAAGCTTTCTTT
14,TRBV19,-,-,TRBJ1-1,CASSIRLFNTEAFF,TGTGCCAGTAGTATCCGGCTCTTTAACACTGAAGCTTTCTTT
15,TRBV7-9,-,few,TRBJ1-1,CASSLGGTSNTEAFF,TGTGCCAGCAGCTTAGGGGGTACCTCGAACACTGAAGCTTTCTTT
15,TRBV6-5,TRBD2,-,TRBJ2-7,CASSNHGGTLYEQYF,TGTGCCAGCAGCAACCACGGGGGGACCCTCTACGAGCAGTACTTC
14,TRBV4-3,-,-,TRBJ1-1,CASSPFSPSTEAFF,TGCGCCAGCAGCCCCTTCTCGCCGAGCACTGAAGCTTTCTTT
14,TRBV14,-,once,TRBJ1-6,CASRLRGGNSPLHF,TGTGCCAGCCGACTAAGGGGCGGGAATTCACCCCTCCACTTT
15,TRBV19,-,-,TRBJ2-5,CASSRDAGTQETQYF,TGTGCCAGTAGTCGGGACGCCGGGACTCAAGAGACCCAGTACTTC
15,TRBV2,TRBD1,few,TRBJ1-5,CASRKTGVGNQPQHF,TGTGCCAGCAGGAAGACAGGGGTCGGCAATCAGCCCCAGCATTTT
14,TRBV6-5,TRBD2,-,TRBJ2-2,CASRTSGRAGELFF,TGTGCCAGCAGAACTAGCGGGAGGGCCGGGGAGCTGTTTTTT
15,TRBV11-2,-,-,TRBJ2-5,CASSQAQGRQETQYF,TGTGCCAGCAGTCAAGCCCAGGGTCGACAAGAGACCCAGTACTTC
14,TRBV7-9,TRBD2,-,TRBJ2-3,CASSLAGGTDTQYF,TGTGCCAGCAGCCTAGCGGGAGGTACAGATACGCAGTATTTT
13,TRBV5-6,-,-,TRBJ1-3,CASSLWPGNTIYF,TGTGCCAGCAGCTTGTGGCCTGGAAACACCATATATTTT
13,TRBV30,-,once,TRBJ1-1,CAWETEWNTEAFF,TGTGCCTGGGAGACAGAATGGAACACTGAAGCTTTCTTT
16,TRBV5-1,TRBD2,-,TRBJ2-1,CASSPRGTSGHNEQFF,TGCGCCAGCAGCCCCAGGGGGACTAGCGGACACAATGAGCAGTTCTTC
13,TRBV7-2,-,-,TRBJ1-2,CASSTRGGDGYTF,TGTGCCAGCAGCACTAGGGGCGGGGATGGCTACACCTTC
14,TRBV19,-,-,TRBJ1-1,CASSPRTGNTEAFF,TGTGCCAGTAGTCCCCGGACTGGGAACACTGAAGCTTTCTTT
14,TRBV9,-,-,TRBJ2-7,CASSVAPQGYEQYF,TGTGCCAGCAGCGTAGCTCCTCAAGGCTACGAGCAGTACTTC
13,TRBV6-5,-,-,TRBJ1-4,CAITWHMGEKLFF,TGTGCCATTACTTGGCACATGGGGGAAAAACTGTTTTTT
15,TRBV5-4,-,few,TRBJ1-3,CASSLDSYSGNTIYF,TGTGCCAGCAGCTTAGACAGTTACTCTGGAAACACCATATATTTT
17,TRBV7-2,-,-,TRBJ2-1,CASSLMPQGFSYNEQFF,TGTGCCAGCAGCCTTATGCCACAGGGATTCTCCTACAATGAGCAGTTCTTC
13,TRBV7-2,-,-,TRBJ1-1,CASSLWGGTEAFF,TGTGCCAGCAGCTTATGGGGGGGAACTGAAGCTTTCTTT
14,TRBV7-9,-,-,TRBJ2-1,CASSVADSYNEQFF,TGTGCCAGCAGCGTAGCGGACTCCTACAATGAGCAGTTCTTC
14,TRBV3-1/TRBV3-2,-,-,TRBJ2-7,CASSPWGRDYEQYF,TGTGCCAGCAGCCCGTGGGGCAGGGACTACGAGCAGTACTTC
12,TRBV4-1,-,-,TRBJ1-2,CASSQLGYGYTF,TGCGCCAGCAGCCAACTGGGGTACGGCTACACCTTC
14,TRBV6-6,TRBD2,-,TRBJ2-3,CASRASGGTDTQYF,TGTGCCTCACGGGCTAGCGGGGGCACAGATACGCAGTATTTT
16,TRBV9,-,once,TRBJ1-3,CASSETGTYSGNTIYF,TGTGCCAGCAGCGAAACCGGGACATACTCTGGAAACACCATATATTTT
16,TRBV3-1/TRBV3-2,TRBD2,-,TRBJ2-1,CASSQPTSGSFYEQFF,TGTGCCAGCAGCCAACCGACTAGCGGGAGTTTCTATGAGCAGTTCTTC
17,TRBV4-2,-,few,TRBJ1-5,CASSQGGIRYSNQPQHF,TGTGCCAGCAGCCAAGGGGGTATCCGTTATAGCAATCAGCCCCAGCATTTT
13,TRBV7-2,-,-,TRBJ2-4,CASSLGGRNIQYF,TGTGCCAGCAGCTTAGGGGGCCGAAACATTCAGTACTTC
14,TRBV2,-,-,TRBJ1-1,CASSGGGAYTEAFF,TGTGCCAGCAGCGGAGGTGGGGCGTACACTGAAGCTTTCTTT
15,TRBV19,TRBD2,-,TRBJ2-1,CASKGVSGDYNEQFF,TGTGCCAGTAAGGGCGTTAGCGGGGACTACAATGAGCAGTTCTTC
17,TRBV7-3,TRBD2,few,TRBJ2-2,CASSYLTSGSGSGELFF,TGTGCCAGCAGCTACCTGACTAGCGGGAGCGGTTCAGGGGAGCTGTTTTTT
15,TRBV5-4,TRBD1,once,TRBJ2-2,CASSFDRGATGELFF,TGTGCCAGCAGCTTTGACAGGGGGGCCACCGGGGAGCTGTTTTTT
16,TRBV7-9,-,-,TRBJ2-6,CASSPSGTSGANVLTF,TGTGCCAGCAGTCCCTCCGGGACTTCTGGGGCCAACGTCCTGACTTTC
13,TRBV27,-,-,TRBJ1-5,CASSWQHNQPQHF,TGTGCCAGCAGTTGGCAGCACAATCAGCCCCAGCATTTT
18,TRBV4-3,TRBD2,-,TRBJ2-7,CASSLTRIAGGPTYEQYF,TGCGCCAGCAGCCTAACCCGAATAGCGGGGGGACCCACCTACGAGCAGTACTTC
14,TRBV5-4,-,-,TRBJ2-7,CASSLDLSTYEQYF,TGTGCCAGCAGCCTTGACTTATCTACCTACGAGCAGTACTTC
14,TRBV7-9,-,-,TRBJ1-2,CASSHLRGGYGYTF,TGTGCCAGCAGCCACCTTAGGGGGGGCTATGGCTACACCTTC
14,TRBV23-1,-,-,TRBJ2-1,CASSQSRPVSEQFF,TGCGCCAGCAGTCAATCCCGACCCGTGAGTGAGCAGTTCTTC
15,TRBV28,TRBD1,-,TRBJ2-2,CASSITTGGIGELFF,TGTGCCAGCAGTATTACGACAGGGGGCATCGGGGAGCTGTTTTTT
18,TRBV4-1,-,-,TRBJ1-1,CASSQDRARAGTNTEAFF,TGCGCCAGCAGCCAAGATAGGGCCCGGGCAGGGACGAACACTGAAGCTTTCTTT